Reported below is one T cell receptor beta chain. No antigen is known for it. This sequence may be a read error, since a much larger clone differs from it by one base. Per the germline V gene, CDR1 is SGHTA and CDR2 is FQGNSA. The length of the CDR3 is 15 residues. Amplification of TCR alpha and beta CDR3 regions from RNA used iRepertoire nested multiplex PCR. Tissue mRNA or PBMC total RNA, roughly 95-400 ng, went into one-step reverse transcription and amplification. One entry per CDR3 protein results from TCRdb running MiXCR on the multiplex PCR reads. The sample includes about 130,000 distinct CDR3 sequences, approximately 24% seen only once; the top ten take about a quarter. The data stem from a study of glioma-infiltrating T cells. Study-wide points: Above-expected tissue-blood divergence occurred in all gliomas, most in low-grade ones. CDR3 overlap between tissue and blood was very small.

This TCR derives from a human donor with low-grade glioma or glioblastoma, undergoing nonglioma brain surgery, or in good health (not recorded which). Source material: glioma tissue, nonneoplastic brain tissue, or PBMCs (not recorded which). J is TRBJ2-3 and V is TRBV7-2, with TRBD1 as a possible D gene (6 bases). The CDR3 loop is CASSPPDRSTDTKYF. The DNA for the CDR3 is TGTGCCAGCAGCCCCCCGGACAGATCCACAGATACGAAGTATTTT.